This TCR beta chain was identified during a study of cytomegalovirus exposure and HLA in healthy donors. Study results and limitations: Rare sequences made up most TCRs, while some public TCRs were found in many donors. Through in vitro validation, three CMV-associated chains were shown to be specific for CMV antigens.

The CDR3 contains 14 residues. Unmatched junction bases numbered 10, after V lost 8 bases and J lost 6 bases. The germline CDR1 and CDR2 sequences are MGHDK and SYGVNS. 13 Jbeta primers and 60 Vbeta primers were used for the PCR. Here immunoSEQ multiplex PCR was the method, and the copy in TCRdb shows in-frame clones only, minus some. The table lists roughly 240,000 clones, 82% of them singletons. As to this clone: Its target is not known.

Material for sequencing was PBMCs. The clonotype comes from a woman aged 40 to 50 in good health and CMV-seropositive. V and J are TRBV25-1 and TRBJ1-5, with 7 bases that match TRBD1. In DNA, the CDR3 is TGTGCCAGCGCACTAACAGGGGTTGGTCAGCCCCAGCATTTT. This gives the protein CASALTGVGQPQHF.